This is a list of T cell receptor beta chains from one sample in a study of cytomegalovirus exposure and HLA in healthy donors. The repertoire was sequenced with immunoSEQ multiplex PCR; TCRdb's copy has only in-frame clones and lacks some. The sample holds fewer than 250,000 clones, approximately 87% seen once. The sequenced sample consisted of PBMCs. All receptors come from a man between 18 and 35 years old in good health and CMV-seronegative. Each CDR3 is given with its conserved first and last residue. The order of the fields is clone size, J gene, V gene, D gene, CDR3 DNA, CDR3 protein. A D gene is named only where the DNA matches it firmly. A clone size is listed for some rows: how often the clone was seen (once, few, many), or a class if it is expanded.

NA TRBJ2-2 TRBV5-1 NA TGCGCCAGCAGCTTCGACACCGGGGAGCTGTTTTTT CASSFDTGELFF
NA TRBJ2-7 TRBV9 TRBD1 TGTGCCAGCAGCACACAGGGGTCGACCTACGAGCAGTACTTC CASSTQGSTYEQYF
NA TRBJ2-1 TRBV5-1 TRBD2 TGCGCCAGCAGCCCTAGCGGGGGGGCAGGGGAGCAGTTCTTC CASSPSGGAGEQFF
NA TRBJ1-2 TRBV7-2 NA TGTGCCAGCAGCTTAGAGCGTGGGGGCTACACCTTC CASSLERGGYTF
NA TRBJ2-7 TRBV2 NA TGTGCCAGCAGTACCCTACAGGGCAACGAGCAGTACTTC CASSTLQGNEQYF
NA TRBJ2-2 TRBV7-9 NA TGTGCCAGCAGCTTAGCGAAAAGGACAGAGAGCGGGGAGCTGTTTTTT CASSLAKRTESGELFF
NA TRBJ1-6 TRBV4-3 NA TGCGCCAGCAGCCAAGCTTATTCTGAAGGGGCTTCACCCCTCCACTTT CASSQAYSEGASPLHF
NA TRBJ1-5 TRBV6-6 NA TGTGCCAGCTTCTTTACGGGGAATCAGCCCCAGCATTTT CASFFTGNQPQHF
NA TRBJ2-7 TRBV5-1 TRBD1 TGCGCCAGCAGCCGCACAAGGGGACAGGTCTACGAGCAGTACTTC CASSRTRGQVYEQYF
NA TRBJ1-2 TRBV28 NA TGTGCCAGCAGTGAAACAGGGATTGGTTACTATGGCTACACCTTC CASSETGIGYYGYTF
once TRBJ2-2 TRBV6-1 TRBD1 TGTGCCAGCAGGCCCAACAGGGGCATGACCGGGGAGCTGTTTTTT CASRPNRGMTGELFF
NA TRBJ1-6 TRBV5-1 TRBD1 TGCGCCAGCAGCAAGCGCCCGCCGGGACAGGATTTGGATTCACCCCTCCACTTT CASSKRPPGQDLDSPLHF
NA TRBJ1-2 TRBV5-1 NA TGCGCCAGCAGCCCCGGACAGTACTATGGCTACACCTTC CASSPGQYYGYTF
NA TRBJ2-1 TRBV7-3 TRBD2 TGTGCCAGCAGCCCCACTAGCGGGAGAATCGATGAGCAGTTCTTC CASSPTSGRIDEQFF
NA TRBJ2-7 TRBV7-3 NA TGTGCCAGCAGCCATGGGATGACAGGCTCCGAGCAGTACTTC CASSHGMTGSEQYF
NA TRBJ2-3 TRBV10-3 NA TGTGCCATCAGTGATAATCGGGTTCCTAGCACAGATACGCAGTATTTT CAISDNRVPSTDTQYF
NA TRBJ2-2 TRBV4-2 NA TGTGCCAGCAGCCAAGAGGGGGCGAAGCTGTTTTTT CASSQEGAKLFF
NA TRBJ2-7 TRBV27 NA TGTGCCAGCATGCCAGGTCCTTTAGACTACGAGCAGTACTTC CASMPGPLDYEQYF
few TRBJ2-7 TRBV28 TRBD2 TGTGCCAGCAGTTTAAGACTAGCGGAGCAGTACTTC CASSLRLAEQYF
NA TRBJ1-5 TRBV7-2 NA TGTGCCAGCAGCCCTTATACGGATCAGCCCCAGCATTTT CASSPYTDQPQHF
NA TRBJ2-7 TRBV9 NA TGTGCCAGCAGCGTAGATACAGGGTCCCGCTACGAGCAGTACTTC CASSVDTGSRYEQYF
few TRBJ1-2 TRBV6-5 TRBD1 TGTGCCAGCAGTAGCCGACAGGGGATCTATGGCTACACCTTC CASSSRQGIYGYTF
once TRBJ2-3 TRBV7-8 NA TGTGCCAGCAGCTTAGGCGGGTTGGGACAAGATACGCAGTATTTT CASSLGGLGQDTQYF
NA TRBJ1-3 TRBV7-7 NA TGTGCCAGCAGCCCGGGGTCGATCGGAAACACCATATATTTT CASSPGSIGNTIYF
NA TRBJ2-1 TRBV14 TRBD2 TGTGCCAGCAGCCAAGAATGGGCGGGAGCTAATGAGCAGTTCTTC CASSQEWAGANEQFF
NA TRBJ1-2 TRBV6-6 TRBD1 TGTGCCAGCAGTGGACAGGTTCTCGGCTACACCTTC CASSGQVLGYTF
NA TRBJ1-4 TRBV4-3 NA TGCGCCAGCAGCCCGGCTCGTCGGGAAAATGAAAAACTGTTTTTT CASSPARRENEKLFF
NA TRBJ2-7 TRBV28 TRBD2 TGTGCCAGCAGTTTATGGGGGGGAGGGGTCTACGAGCAGTACTTC CASSLWGGGVYEQYF
NA TRBJ2-1 TRBV10-3 TRBD2 TGTGCCACCCAGACCGGGACTAGCGGGAGCTATGAGCAGTTCTTC CATQTGTSGSYEQFF
NA TRBJ1-6 TRBV2 NA TGTGCCAGCAGTTCTGACAGGACCTATAATTCACCCCTCCACTTT CASSSDRTYNSPLHF
NA TRBJ2-3 TRBV7-9 TRBD2 TGTGCCAGCAGTCTACTAGCGGGATTCACAGATACGCAGTATTTT CASSLLAGFTDTQYF
few TRBJ1-6 TRBV4-2 NA TGTGCCAGCAGCCAAACGAGAGACATCTTCGGTTCACCCCTCCACTTT CASSQTRDIFGSPLHF
NA TRBJ2-5 TRBV2 NA TGTGCCAGCAGCGTGGACTATAAAGAGACCCAGTACTTC CASSVDYKETQYF
NA TRBJ1-5 TRBV19 NA TGTGCCAGCATCGGACCAGGGAATAATCAGCCCCAGCATTTT CASIGPGNNQPQHF
NA TRBJ2-5 TRBV4-3 TRBD1 TGCGCCAGCAGCCAAGAATGGGACAGGGGTACGACCCAGTACTTC CASSQEWDRGTTQYF
NA TRBJ2-1 TRBV9 NA TGTGCCAGCAGCGGAACAGGGTCGGGGCAGTTCTTC CASSGTGSGQFF
NA TRBJ1-3 TRBV9 TRBD1 TGTGCCAGCAGCGTTCAACAGGGGGTTGGAAACACCATATATTTT CASSVQQGVGNTIYF
NA TRBJ1-1 TRBV5-4 NA TGTGCCAGCAGCCCCGACAGCTACCTTGAAGCTTTCTTT CASSPDSYLEAFF
NA TRBJ2-7 TRBV2 TRBD1 TGTGCCAGCCAGGGACAGGCCCGCTCCTACGAGCAGTACTTC CASQGQARSYEQYF
NA TRBJ2-2 TRBV15 NA TGTGCCACCAGCAGGAACAGGGATAACACCGGGGAGCTGTTTTTT CATSRNRDNTGELFF
NA TRBJ2-3 TRBV27 TRBD2 TGTGCCAGCAGTTTTGGGACTAGGGGCACAGATACGCAGTATTTT CASSFGTRGTDTQYF
NA TRBJ1-1 TRBV2 NA TGTGCCAGCGCCGGGGGGAGCGCTGAAGCTTTCTTT CASAGGSAEAFF
NA TRBJ1-1 TRBV5-1 TRBD1 TGCGCCAGCAGCTTGGGACAGGGATTGACTGAAGCTTTCTTT CASSLGQGLTEAFF
NA TRBJ1-2 TRBV5-4 TRBD1 TGTGCCAGCAGCCCAGGACAGGGGGCGGGCTACACCTTC CASSPGQGAGYTF
once TRBJ2-5 TRBV5-6 NA TGTGCCAGCAGCTTGTACCAGGGCAGACTAGAGACCCAGTACTTC CASSLYQGRLETQYF
NA TRBJ2-7 TRBV6-5 NA TGTGCCAGCAGTTCAACCACAGGTTACGAGCAGTACTTC CASSSTTGYEQYF
NA TRBJ2-1 TRBV5-4 NA TGTGCCAGCAGCTTGATGCTAAGCCATGAGCAGTTCTTC CASSLMLSHEQFF
NA TRBJ1-1 TRBV4-1 TRBD1 TGCGCCAGCAGCCAAAGAGTGCCCACTACAGGGGACACTGAAGCTTTCTTT CASSQRVPTTGDTEAFF
NA TRBJ1-1 TRBV7-8 TRBD1 TGTGCCAGCAGCCCATTGACAGGGAGGAACACTGAAGCTTTCTTT CASSPLTGRNTEAFF
NA TRBJ1-1 TRBV6-5 TRBD1 TGTGCCAGCAGTTACGGGACAGGGGTGAACACTGAAGCTTTCTTT CASSYGTGVNTEAFF
NA TRBJ2-1 TRBV5-1 NA TGCGCCAGCAGCTTTAGGTCCCCATCGACAGACGAGCAGTTCTTC CASSFRSPSTDEQFF
once TRBJ2-7 TRBV7-2 NA TGTGCCAGCAGCTTACGGGGATCCTACGAGCAGTACTTC CASSLRGSYEQYF
NA TRBJ1-4 TRBV28 TRBD1 TGTGCCAGCAGTTCGGGACAGGTTAATGAAAAACTGTTTTTT CASSSGQVNEKLFF
few TRBJ1-2 TRBV2 NA TGTGCCAGCAGTGAGGGTCAGGGCGGAAACTATGGCTACACCTTC CASSEGQGGNYGYTF